This paragraph reports one TCR beta chain. What it binds is unknown. Nonspecific anti-CD3/anti-CD28 bead stimulation represents the broad CD4+ T cell repertoire. CD4+ T cells upregulating both CD40 ligand and CD69 were sorted as responding cells. CD8-depleted PBMCs were stimulated 15 to 20 hours with anti-CD28/CD49d costimulation, CD40-blocking antibody and enfuvirtide. These data belong to a study of persistence of HIV-infected CD4 T cells. V was pared by 1 base and J by 2 bases, with 8 bases between. Germline CDR1 reads KGHSH; CDR2 reads LQKENI. CDR3 length equals 15 residues. Sequencing used immunoSEQ version 4 in survey mode. Here immunoSEQ multiplex PCR was the method, and the copy in TCRdb shows in-frame clones only, minus some. The sample yields more than 35,000 clones, roughly 87% seen once.

Sample: CD4+ T cells sorted from PBMCs after roughly 18-hour stimulation, taken from a patient who received antiretroviral therapy. V is TRBV18 and J is TRBJ2-2; D possibly corresponds to TRBD2 (6 bases). The sequence derives from an adult man with HIV who was CMV-seropositive. The DNA of the CDR3 is TGTGCCAGCTCACCACTGGGAGGAAACACCGGGGAGCTGTTTTTT. This sequence encodes CASSPLGGNTGELFF. The whole variable domain, remainder taken from reference TRBV18 and TRBJ2-2, is NAGVMQNPRHLVRRRGQEARLRCSPMKGHSHVYWYRQLPEEGLKFMVYLQKENIIDESGMPKERFSAEFPKEGPSILRIQQVVRGDSAAYFCASSPLGGNTGELFFGEGSRLTVL.